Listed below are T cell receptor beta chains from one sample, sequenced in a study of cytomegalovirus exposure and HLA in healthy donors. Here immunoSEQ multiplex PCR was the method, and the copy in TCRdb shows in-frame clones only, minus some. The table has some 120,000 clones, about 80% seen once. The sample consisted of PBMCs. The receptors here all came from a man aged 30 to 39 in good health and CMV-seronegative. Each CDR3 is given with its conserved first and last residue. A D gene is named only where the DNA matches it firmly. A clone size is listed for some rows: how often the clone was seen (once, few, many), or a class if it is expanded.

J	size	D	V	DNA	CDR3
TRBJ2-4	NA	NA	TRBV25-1	TGTGCCAGCAGTGAACAGCAGGGAAACATTCAGTACTTC	CASSEQQGNIQYF
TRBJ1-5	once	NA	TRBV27	TGTGCCAGCAGTTGGCGGCTCAATCAGCCCCAGCATTTT	CASSWRLNQPQHF
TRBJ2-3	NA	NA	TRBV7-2	TGTGCCAGCAGCTTACTCCAGGGGCAAGATACGCAGTATTTT	CASSLLQGQDTQYF
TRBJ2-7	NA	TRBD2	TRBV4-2	TGTGCCAGCAGCCAAGATCGGACTAGCGGCTCCTACGAGCAGTACTTC	CASSQDRTSGSYEQYF
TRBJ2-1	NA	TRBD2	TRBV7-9	TGTGCCAGCAGCTTAGGGGCGGGAGCCTCCTACAATGAGCAGTTCTTC	CASSLGAGASYNEQFF
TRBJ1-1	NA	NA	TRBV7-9	TGTGCCAGCAGCTTATCATCAACCCGAAGACTGGGGAACACTGAAGCTTTCTTT	CASSLSSTRRLGNTEAFF
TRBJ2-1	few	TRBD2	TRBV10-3	TGTGCCATCAGTATGGGACTAGCGGGAGACAATGAGCAGTTCTTC	CAISMGLAGDNEQFF
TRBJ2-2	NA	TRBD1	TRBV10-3	TGTGCCATCAGTGGAGGGGGCAGGGTGACCGGGGAGCTGTTTTTT	CAISGGGRVTGELFF
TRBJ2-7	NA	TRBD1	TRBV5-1	TGCGCCAGCAGCTCGAACAGGGGGCGCTCCTACGAGCAGTACTTC	CASSSNRGRSYEQYF
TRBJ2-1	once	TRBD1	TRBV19	TGTGCCAGTACCCCCGGACAGGGAGGCCCATATTGGAATGAGCAGTTCTTC	CASTPGQGGPYWNEQFF
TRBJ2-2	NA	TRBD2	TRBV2	TGTGCCAGCAGTGAGACTAGCGGGATTTTTGGGGGCACCGGGGAGCTGTTTTTT	CASSETSGIFGGTGELFF
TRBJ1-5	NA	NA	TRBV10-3	TGTGCCATCAAGGGGGACGGACACCCGACTCAGCCCCAGCATTTT	CAIKGDGHPTQPQHF
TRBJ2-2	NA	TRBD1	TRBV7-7	TGTGCCAGCAGAGAACGAACGGGACAGGGGTTAGACACCGGGGAGCTGTTTTTT	CASRERTGQGLDTGELFF
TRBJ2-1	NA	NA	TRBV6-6	TGTGCCAGCAGTCTCGGGGGCTCCTACAATGAGCAGTTCTTC	CASSLGGSYNEQFF
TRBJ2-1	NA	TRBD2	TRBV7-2	TGTGCCAGCAGCTGGGGGGGGGACTACAATGAGCAGTTCTTC	CASSWGGDYNEQFF
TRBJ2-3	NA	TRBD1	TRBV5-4	TGTGCCAGCAGCTTGCAAAGGACAGGGGACGCAGATACGCAGTATTTT	CASSLQRTGDADTQYF
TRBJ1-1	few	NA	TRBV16	TGTGCCAGCAGCCAATCTAGGCAGGTATCATCCTTT	CASSQSRQVSSF
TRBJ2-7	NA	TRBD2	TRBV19	TGTGCCAGTAGTGTTACTAGCGGGAACGACGAGCAGTACTTC	CASSVTSGNDEQYF
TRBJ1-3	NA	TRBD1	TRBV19	TGTGCCAGTAGAATGGACAGGCGCTCTGGAAACACCATATATTTT	CASRMDRRSGNTIYF
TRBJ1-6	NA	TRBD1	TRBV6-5	TGTGCCAGCAGTTACTCGGGACAGAATTATAATTCACCCCTCCACTTT	CASSYSGQNYNSPLHF
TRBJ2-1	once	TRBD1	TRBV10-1	TGCGCCAGCAGTGAGTCTAGCACAGGGGGAGACAATGAGCAGTTCTTC	CASSESSTGGDNEQFF
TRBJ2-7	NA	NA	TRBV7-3	TGTGCCAGCAGCTTAGAGGACGAGCAGTACTTC	CASSLEDEQYF
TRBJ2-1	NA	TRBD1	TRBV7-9	TGTGCCAGCAGATCGACAGGGGGTTACTCCTACAATGAGCAGTTCTTC	CASRSTGGYSYNEQFF
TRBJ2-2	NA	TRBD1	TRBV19	TGTGCCAGTAGTCGTTGGGGACAGGGGGACACCGGGGAGCTGTTTTTT	CASSRWGQGDTGELFF
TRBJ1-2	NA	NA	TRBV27	TGTGCCAGCAGTTTAGGAGTTAACTATGGCTACACCTTC	CASSLGVNYGYTF
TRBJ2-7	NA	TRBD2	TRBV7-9	TGTGCCAGCAGCACAGGCATCGAGGGAGGGGTCTACGAGCAGTACTTC	CASSTGIEGGVYEQYF
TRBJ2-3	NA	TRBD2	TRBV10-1	TGCGCCAGCAGTGACCTGTCGTGTAGCGGGAGGGTAACAGATACGCAGTATTTT	CASSDLSCSGRVTDTQYF
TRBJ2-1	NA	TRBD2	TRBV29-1	TGCAGCGTGAGACTAGCGGGAGATGAGCAGTTCTTC	CSVRLAGDEQFF
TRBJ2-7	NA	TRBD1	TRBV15	TGTGCCACCAGCAGACAGCCGGGACAGGGGGATCGCGAGCAGTACTTC	CATSRQPGQGDREQYF
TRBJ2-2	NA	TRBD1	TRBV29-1	TGCAGCGTCCGGGACAGCCTCGCGAACACCGGGGAGCTGTTTTTT	CSVRDSLANTGELFF
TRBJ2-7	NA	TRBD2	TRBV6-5	TGTGCCAGTAGCCGGGAGGCAGCCTACGAGCAGTACTTC	CASSREAAYEQYF
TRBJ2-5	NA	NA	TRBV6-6	TGTGCCAGCAGAAAAGGACTGACCCAAGAGACCCAGTACTTC	CASRKGLTQETQYF
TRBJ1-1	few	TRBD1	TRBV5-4	TGTGCCAGCAGCTTAGGGGGCACGACGAACCCTGAAGCTTTCTTT	CASSLGGTTNPEAFF
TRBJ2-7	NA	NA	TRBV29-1	TGCAGCGTTGTTCCGAGCAACTACGAGCAGTACTTC	CSVVPSNYEQYF
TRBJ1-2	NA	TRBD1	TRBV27	TGTGCCAGCGGTTCCCGGGACAGGGGATACTATGGCTACACCTTC	CASGSRDRGYYGYTF
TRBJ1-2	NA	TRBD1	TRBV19	TGTGCCAGTTCGGAACAGGGGGCAATAGCTAACTATGGCTACACCTTC	CASSEQGAIANYGYTF
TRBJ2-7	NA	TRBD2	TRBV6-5	TGTGCCAGCAGGCCCGGGGGAGGGTACGGCGAGCAGTACTTC	CASRPGGGYGEQYF
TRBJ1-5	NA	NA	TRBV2	TGTGCCAGCAGTGCCCCCCAGGACAATCAGCCCCAGCATTTT	CASSAPQDNQPQHF
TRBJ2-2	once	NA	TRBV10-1	TGCGCCAGCAGTGAGTCGTCGGGATACGGGTGGGCGAAATCGAACACCGGGGAGCTGTTTTTT	CASSESSGYGWAKSNTGELFF
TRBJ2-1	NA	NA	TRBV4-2	TGTGCCAGCAGCCAAGAAAACAGGGCCGCCTACAATGAGCAGTTCTTC	CASSQENRAAYNEQFF